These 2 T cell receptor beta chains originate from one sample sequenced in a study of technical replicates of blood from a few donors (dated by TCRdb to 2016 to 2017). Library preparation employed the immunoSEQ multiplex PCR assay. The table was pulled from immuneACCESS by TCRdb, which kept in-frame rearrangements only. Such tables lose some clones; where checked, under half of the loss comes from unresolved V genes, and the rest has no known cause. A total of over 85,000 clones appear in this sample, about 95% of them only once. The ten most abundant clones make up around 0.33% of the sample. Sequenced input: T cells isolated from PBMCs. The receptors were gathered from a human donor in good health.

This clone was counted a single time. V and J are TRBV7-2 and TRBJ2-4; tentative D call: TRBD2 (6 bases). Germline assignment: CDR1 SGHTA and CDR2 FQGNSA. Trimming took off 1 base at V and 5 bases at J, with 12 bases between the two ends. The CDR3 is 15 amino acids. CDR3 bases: TGTGCCAGCAGCTTAGGGTACGGGAGCCAAAACATTCAGTACTTC. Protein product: CASSLGYGSQNIQYF.

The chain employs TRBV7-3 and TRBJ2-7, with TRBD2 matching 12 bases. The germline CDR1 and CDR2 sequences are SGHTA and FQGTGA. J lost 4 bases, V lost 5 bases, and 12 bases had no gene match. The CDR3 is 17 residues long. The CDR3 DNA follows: TGTGCCAGCAGCCCAGGACTAGCGGGGATACATTTTTACGAGCAGTACTTC. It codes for CASSPGLAGIHFYEQYF.